A selection of T cell receptor beta chains follows, all from one sample in a study of response to subunit inactivated influenza vaccine. TCRdb re-derived calls from the RT-PCR reads in MiXCR, one entry per CDR3 protein. The sample includes roughly 500,000 distinct CDR3 sequences, 16% of them seen just once. The input for sequencing was CD4+ T cells sorted from PBMCs, taken roughly 24 months after vaccination. All receptors come from a man aged 50-75 years who received an inactivated influenza vaccine. Both conserved end residues are part of each CDR3. D genes are given only for firm matches. The size entry is marked missing in some rows and otherwise reads once, few, many or a size class.

d_gene	abundance	len	j_gene	v_gene	CDR3nt	CDR3aa
TRBD1	NA	13	TRBJ1-5	TRBV6-6	TGTGCCAGCAAACAGGGGCCGAATCAGCCCCAGCATTTT	CASKQGPNQPQHF
TRBD1	many	14	TRBJ1-1	TRBV12-3/TRBV12-4	TGTGCCAGCAGTTGGGACAGTGTGAACACTGAAGCTTTCTTT	CASSWDSVNTEAFF
NA	NA	14	TRBJ1-6	TRBV7-2	TGTGCCAGCAGCTTAGCCCTTCTTAATTCACCCCTCCACTTT	CASSLALLNSPLHF
NA	few	14	TRBJ1-1	TRBV30	TGTGCCTCCCGGAGAGGAGGGGGTCGATTTGAAGCTTTCTTT	CASRRGGGRFEAFF
TRBD1	few	15	TRBJ1-1	TRBV7-9	TGTGCCAGCAGCTACGGGACAGGAGGAACATCTGAAGCTTTCTTT	CASSYGTGGTSEAFF
NA	few	16	TRBJ2-4	TRBV14	TGTGCCAGCAGCCAAAAACCAGGGAGAGGAGAAAACATTCAGTACTTC	CASSQKPGRGENIQYF
NA	NA	17	TRBJ2-3	TRBV4-2	TGTGCCAGCAGCCTCCAGGTTAGCGGAGCTAGCACAGATACGCAGTATTTT	CASSLQVSGASTDTQYF
NA	NA	16	TRBJ2-4	TRBV11-2	TGTGCCAGCAGCTCAATCAGGGGATCGGACAAAAACATTCAGTACTTC	CASSSIRGSDKNIQYF
NA	few	13	TRBJ2-5	TRBV7-9	TGTGCATCTGCAGGGAGGTTCGTGGAGACCCAGTACTTC	CASAGRFVETQYF
TRBD1	NA	16	TRBJ1-4	TRBV6-1	TGTGCCAGCCGTAAGGACAGGGTGGGGACTAATGAAAAACTGTTTTTT	CASRKDRVGTNEKLFF
TRBD2	few	14	TRBJ2-7	TRBV20-1	TGCAGTGCAACAGTAGCGGGGCCCTCCTACGAGCAGTACTTC	CSATVAGPSYEQYF
NA	NA	13	TRBJ1-1	TRBV27	TGTGCCAGCAGCGACAGGTTTACGGCTGAAGCTTTCTTT	CASSDRFTAEAFF
TRBD2	few	15	TRBJ2-5	TRBV7-2	TGTGCCAGCAGCTTCCAGCGGGGGACCCAAGAGACCCAGTACTTC	CASSFQRGTQETQYF
NA	few	14	TRBJ2-3	TRBV29-1	TGCAGCGTTGTGGAGGCAGGGAGAACAGATACGCAGTATTTT	CSVVEAGRTDTQYF
NA	few	13	TRBJ1-1	TRBV2	TGTGCCAGCAGTGAGGGAGGGGACACCGAAGCTTTCTTT	CASSEGGDTEAFF
NA	many	13	TRBJ2-2	TRBV12-3/TRBV12-4	TGTGCCAGCAGTTTAGTAGGGTCCGGGGAGCTGTTTTTT	CASSLVGSGELFF
NA	NA	16	TRBJ2-1	TRBV5-1	TGCGCCAGCAGCTTGAGTGGGGGGAGCGCCTACAATGAGCAGTTCTTC	CASSLSGGSAYNEQFF
NA	NA	18	TRBJ1-1	TRBV4-1	TGCGCCAGCAGCCCCCGGTCAGATCGCGACAGGAGAAACACTGAAGCTTTCTTT	CASSPRSDRDRRNTEAFF
TRBD2	NA	19	TRBJ2-2	TRBV28	TGTGCCAGCACCGTCCCCCCGACTAGCGGGATAAGGGGCACCGGGGAGCTGTTTTTT	CASTVPPTSGIRGTGELFF
NA	few	16	TRBJ2-1	TRBV10-3	TGTGCCATCAGTGTTCGTCAGGGGTTAACCTACAATGAGCAGTTCTTC	CAISVRQGLTYNEQFF
NA	NA	12	TRBJ2-7	TRBV6-5	TGTGCCAGCAGTGACGACTTGTACGAGCAGTACTTC	CASSDDLYEQYF
NA	few	14	TRBJ2-7	TRBV5-1	TGCGCCAGCAGCTTGGTACAGGGTAAGGACGAGCAGTACTTC	CASSLVQGKDEQYF
NA	NA	14	TRBJ2-5	TRBV18	TGTGCCAGCTCACCACCGCTGGGAACGGAGACCCAGTACTTC	CASSPPLGTETQYF
NA	NA	13	TRBJ2-5	TRBV10-3	TGTGCCATCAGTGAGATCGCACAAGAGACCCAGTACTTC	CAISEIAQETQYF
TRBD2	few	12	TRBJ2-5	TRBV29-1	TGCAGCGTAGCGGGATCGGGGGAGACCCAGTACTTC	CSVAGSGETQYF
NA	few	13	TRBJ2-5	TRBV4-3	TGCGCCAGCAGCCGCCGCAGTCAAGATACCCAGTACTTC	CASSRRSQDTQYF
NA	NA	17	TRBJ2-2	TRBV18	TGTGCCAGCTCACCTTCGCCAGGTCCTATTAACACCGGGGAGCTGTTTTTT	CASSPSPGPINTGELFF
TRBD1	NA	13	TRBJ1-2	TRBV10-3	TGTGCCATCAGCGGGGACAGGGCGAGGGGCTACACCTTC	CAISGDRARGYTF
TRBD2	few	14	TRBJ2-7	TRBV6-1	TGTGCCAGCGTCCTAGCGGGGGGCTCCTACGAGCAGTACTTC	CASVLAGGSYEQYF
TRBD2	few	17	TRBJ2-3	TRBV24-1	TGTGCCACCACGGGACTAGCGGGAGGGCCGGAGTCAGATACGCAGTATTTT	CATTGLAGGPESDTQYF
TRBD2	NA	15	TRBJ2-1	TRBV14	TGTGCCAGCACGGCTAGCGGGGGTTCCTACAATGAGCAGTTCTTC	CASTASGGSYNEQFF
NA	NA	14	TRBJ2-7	TRBV20-1	TGCAGTGCTAGCGGCTTAACTAGTTCCTACGAGCAGTACTTC	CSASGLTSSYEQYF
NA	few	13	TRBJ1-2	TRBV7-2	TGTGCCAGCAGCTTAGTTACGGAGACTGGCTACACCTTC	CASSLVTETGYTF
NA	NA	14	TRBJ2-4	TRBV9	TGTGCCAGCAGCGTAGGCAGGGAGAAAAACATTCAGTACTTC	CASSVGREKNIQYF
TRBD1	once	14	TRBJ2-5	TRBV20-1	TGCAGTGCTAGGCTAGACAGGGCCCAAGAGACCCAGTACTTC	CSARLDRAQETQYF
TRBD2	NA	16	TRBJ2-3	TRBV20-1	TGCAGTGCTAGGACTAGCGGGGGGGCTGGCACAGATACGCAGTATTTT	CSARTSGGAGTDTQYF
TRBD1	few	12	TRBJ2-1	TRBV29-1	TGCAGCGGGGGACAGATGATCAATGAGCAGTTCTTC	CSGGQMINEQFF